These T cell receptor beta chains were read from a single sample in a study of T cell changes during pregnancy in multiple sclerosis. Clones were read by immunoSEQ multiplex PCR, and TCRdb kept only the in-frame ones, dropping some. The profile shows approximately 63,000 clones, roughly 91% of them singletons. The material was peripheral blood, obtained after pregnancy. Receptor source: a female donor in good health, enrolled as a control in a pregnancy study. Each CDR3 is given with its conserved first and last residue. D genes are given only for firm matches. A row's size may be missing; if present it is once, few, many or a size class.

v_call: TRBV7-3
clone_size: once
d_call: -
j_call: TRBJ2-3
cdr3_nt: TGTGCCAGCAGCCCGGAGGGACCCACCGATACGCAGTATTTT
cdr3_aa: CASSPEGPTDTQYF

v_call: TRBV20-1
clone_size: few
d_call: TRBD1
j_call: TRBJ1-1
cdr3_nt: TGCAGTGCTCACGGACAGGTCGAAGCTTTCTTT
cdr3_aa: CSAHGQVEAFF

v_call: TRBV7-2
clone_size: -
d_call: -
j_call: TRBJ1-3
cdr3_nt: TGTGCCAGCAGCCTCCAGGAAATTGGAAACACCATATATTTT
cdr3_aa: CASSLQEIGNTIYF

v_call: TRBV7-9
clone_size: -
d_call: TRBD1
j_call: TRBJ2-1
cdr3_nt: TGTGCCAGCAGCTTTCGCCTCGGGACAGGGGGTGAGCAGTTCTTC
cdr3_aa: CASSFRLGTGGEQFF

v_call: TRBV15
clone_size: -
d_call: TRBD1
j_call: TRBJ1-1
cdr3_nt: TGTGCCACCAGCAGAGGCACCTCAGGGGGAACTGAAGCTTTCTTT
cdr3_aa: CATSRGTSGGTEAFF

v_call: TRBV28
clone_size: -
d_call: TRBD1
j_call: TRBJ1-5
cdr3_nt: TGTGCCAGCAGTTTGGGGACAGGGAATCAGCCCCAGCATTTT
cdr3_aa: CASSLGTGNQPQHF

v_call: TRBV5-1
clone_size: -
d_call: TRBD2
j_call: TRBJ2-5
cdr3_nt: TGCGCCAGCAGCTCACAAGCGGGGGTACAAGAGACCCAGTACTTC
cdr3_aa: CASSSQAGVQETQYF

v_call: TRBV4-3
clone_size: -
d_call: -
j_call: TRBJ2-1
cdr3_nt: TGCGCCAGCAGCCAAGAGGCTGGAGTCTACAATGAGCAGTTCTTC
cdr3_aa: CASSQEAGVYNEQFF

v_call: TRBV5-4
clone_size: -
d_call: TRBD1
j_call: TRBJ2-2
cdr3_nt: TGTGCCAGCAGCTTGGGGGGACAGGGAAGCACCGGGGAGCTGTTTTTT
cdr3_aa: CASSLGGQGSTGELFF

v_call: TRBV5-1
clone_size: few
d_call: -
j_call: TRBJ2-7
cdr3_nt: TGCGCCAGCAGCTCAGGTAGGGGTAGGTCCTACGAGCAGTACTTC
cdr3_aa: CASSSGRGRSYEQYF

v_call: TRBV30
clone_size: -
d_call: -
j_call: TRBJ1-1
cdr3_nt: TGTGCCTGGAGTGTACTTATATGGGAGGCTGAAGCTTTCTTT
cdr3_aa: CAWSVLIWEAEAFF

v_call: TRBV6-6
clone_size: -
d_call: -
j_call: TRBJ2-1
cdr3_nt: TGTGCCATCCCAGGGTCCCCCCACAATGAGCAGTTCTTC
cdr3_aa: CAIPGSPHNEQFF

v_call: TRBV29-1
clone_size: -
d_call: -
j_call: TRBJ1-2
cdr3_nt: TGCAGCGTTGCGGGGGGGGACCGCTATGGCTACACCTTC
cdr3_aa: CSVAGGDRYGYTF

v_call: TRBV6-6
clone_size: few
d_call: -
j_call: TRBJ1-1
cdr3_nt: TGTGCCAGCAGTTACCCCGGCGGATACGAAGCTTTCTTT
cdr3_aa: CASSYPGGYEAFF

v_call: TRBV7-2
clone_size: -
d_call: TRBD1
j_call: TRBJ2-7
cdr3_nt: TGTGCCAGCACCCGTGAGGGACAGGGAACCGAGCAGTACTTC
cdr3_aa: CASTREGQGTEQYF

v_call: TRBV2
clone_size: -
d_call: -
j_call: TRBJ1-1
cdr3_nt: TGTGCCAGCACCAGGGATCATGGGGACACTGAAGCTTTCTTT
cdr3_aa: CASTRDHGDTEAFF

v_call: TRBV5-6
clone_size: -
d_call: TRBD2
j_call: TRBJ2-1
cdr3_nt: TGTGCCAGCAGCTTGGACTTCGCGGGGGGGGCGAACAATGAGCAGTTCTTC
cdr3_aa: CASSLDFAGGANNEQFF

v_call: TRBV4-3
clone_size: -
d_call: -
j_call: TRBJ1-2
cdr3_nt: TGCGCCAGCAGCAGGGGGTTTACAGGTTGGGATGGCTACACCTTC
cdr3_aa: CASSRGFTGWDGYTF

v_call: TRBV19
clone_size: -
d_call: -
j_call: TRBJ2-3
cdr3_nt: TGTGCCAGTAGGTCTAGCGCAGATACGCAGTATTTT
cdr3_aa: CASRSSADTQYF

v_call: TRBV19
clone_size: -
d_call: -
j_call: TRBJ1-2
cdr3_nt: TGTGCCAGTAGTATCCAAGGCGTTGGGCTGGCCTACACCTTC
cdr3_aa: CASSIQGVGLAYTF

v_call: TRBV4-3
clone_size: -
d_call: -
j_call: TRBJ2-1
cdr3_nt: TGCGCCAGCAGCCAAGGGACAGCTGGCAGAGAGCAGTTCTTC
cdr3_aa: CASSQGTAGREQFF

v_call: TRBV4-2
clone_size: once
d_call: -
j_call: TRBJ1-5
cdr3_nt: TGTGCCAGCAGTTCGACAGGTGAGGAATATCAGCCCCAGCATTTT
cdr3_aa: CASSSTGEEYQPQHF

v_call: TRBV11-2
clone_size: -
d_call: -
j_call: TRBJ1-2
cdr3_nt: TGTGCCAGCAGTTTTAACCTCAGGGATGGCTACACCTTC
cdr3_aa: CASSFNLRDGYTF

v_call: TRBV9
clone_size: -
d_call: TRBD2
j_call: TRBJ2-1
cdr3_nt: TGTGCCAGCAGCGCACAGCGGGGGCCTAACAATGAGCAGTTCTTC
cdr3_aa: CASSAQRGPNNEQFF

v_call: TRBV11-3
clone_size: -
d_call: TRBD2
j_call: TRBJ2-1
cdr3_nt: TGTGCCAGCAGCTTCGAAACTAGCGGGGGGACCTACAATGAGCAGTTCTTC
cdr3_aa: CASSFETSGGTYNEQFF

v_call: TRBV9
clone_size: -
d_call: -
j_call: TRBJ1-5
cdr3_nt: TGTGCCAGCAGCACAGGGAATAGCAATCAGCCCCAGCATTTT
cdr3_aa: CASSTGNSNQPQHF

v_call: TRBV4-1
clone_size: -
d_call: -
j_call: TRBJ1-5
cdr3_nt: TGCGCCAGCAGCCAACCGGGGGTTTATCAGCCCCAGCATTTT
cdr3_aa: CASSQPGVYQPQHF

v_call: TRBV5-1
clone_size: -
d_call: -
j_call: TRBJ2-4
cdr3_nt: TGCGCCAGCAGCTGGACAGCTGAACTAGCCAAAAACATTCAGTACTTC
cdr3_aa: CASSWTAELAKNIQYF

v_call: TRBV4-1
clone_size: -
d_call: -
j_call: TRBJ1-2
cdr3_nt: TGCGCCAGCAGCCAAGGGGAACAGGGATCGTACTATGGCTACACCTTC
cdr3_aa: CASSQGEQGSYYGYTF

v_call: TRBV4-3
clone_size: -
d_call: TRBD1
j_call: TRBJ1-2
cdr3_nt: TGCGCCAGCAGCCAGGGACAGCATCCTAACTATGGCTACACCTTC
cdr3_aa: CASSQGQHPNYGYTF

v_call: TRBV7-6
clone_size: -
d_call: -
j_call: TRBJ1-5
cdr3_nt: TGTGCCAGCAGCTTAGCGCGGTATCAGCCCCAGCATTTT
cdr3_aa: CASSLARYQPQHF

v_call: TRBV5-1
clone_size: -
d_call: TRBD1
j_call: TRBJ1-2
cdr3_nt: TGCGCCAGCAGCGCTCCGACAGGGTATGGCTACACCTTC
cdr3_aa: CASSAPTGYGYTF

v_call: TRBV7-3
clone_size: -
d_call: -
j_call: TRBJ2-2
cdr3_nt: TGTGCCAGCAGCTCTAATGGACAGATCACCGGGGAGCTGTTTTTT
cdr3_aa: CASSSNGQITGELFF

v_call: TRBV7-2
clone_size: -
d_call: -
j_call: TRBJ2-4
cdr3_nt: TGTGCCAGCAGCCAACAGGGTATCGGGGACATTCAGTACTTC
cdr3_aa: CASSQQGIGDIQYF

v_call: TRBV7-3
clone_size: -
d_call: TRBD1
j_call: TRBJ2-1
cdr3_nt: TGTGCCAGCAGCTTAAGTGCACAGGGGTACAATGAGCAGTTCTTC
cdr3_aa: CASSLSAQGYNEQFF

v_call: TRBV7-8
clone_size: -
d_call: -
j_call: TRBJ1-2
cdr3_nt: TGTGCCAGCAGCTTAGGGCCGAACTATGGCTACACCTTC
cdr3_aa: CASSLGPNYGYTF

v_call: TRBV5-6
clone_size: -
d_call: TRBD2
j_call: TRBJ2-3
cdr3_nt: TGTGCCAGCTATAATTTGGGGGGGTTGGATACGCAGTATTTT
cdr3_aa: CASYNLGGLDTQYF

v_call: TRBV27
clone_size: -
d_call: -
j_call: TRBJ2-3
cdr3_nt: TGTGCCAGCAGTCCGACCGACTCCCGCGATACGCAGTATTTT
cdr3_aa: CASSPTDSRDTQYF

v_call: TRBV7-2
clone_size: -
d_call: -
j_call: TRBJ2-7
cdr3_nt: TGTGCCAGCAGCTTAGGGAGCGTAATAACCCCCTACGAGCAGTACTTC
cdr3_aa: CASSLGSVITPYEQYF

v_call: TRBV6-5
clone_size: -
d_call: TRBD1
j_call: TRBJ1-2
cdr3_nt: TGTGCCAGCAGTCCGACCGGGACAGGGAACTATGGCTACACCTTC
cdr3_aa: CASSPTGTGNYGYTF

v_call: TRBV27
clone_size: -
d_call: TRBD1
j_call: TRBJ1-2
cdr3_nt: TGTGCCAGCAGTTTATCCGGACAGGGAATTGTTCAGGGCTACACCTTC
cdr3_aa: CASSLSGQGIVQGYTF

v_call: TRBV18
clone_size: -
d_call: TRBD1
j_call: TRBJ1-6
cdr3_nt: TGTGCCAGCTCACCCGGGACAGGGAGCTCACCCCTCCACTTT
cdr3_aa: CASSPGTGSSPLHF

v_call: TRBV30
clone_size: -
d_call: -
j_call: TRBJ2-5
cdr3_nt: TGTGCCTGGAGTGTGGAGGGGACCCAGTACTTC
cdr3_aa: CAWSVEGTQYF

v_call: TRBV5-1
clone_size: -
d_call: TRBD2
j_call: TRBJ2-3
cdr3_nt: TGCGCCAGCAGCCGAGGGGTAGCGGGGGCCCACACAGATACGCAGTATTTT
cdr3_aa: CASSRGVAGAHTDTQYF

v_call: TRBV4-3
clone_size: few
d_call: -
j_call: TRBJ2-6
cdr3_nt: TGCGCCAGCAGCCAGGGGGAGGTCTCTGGGGCCAACGTCCTGACTTTC
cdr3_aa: CASSQGEVSGANVLTF